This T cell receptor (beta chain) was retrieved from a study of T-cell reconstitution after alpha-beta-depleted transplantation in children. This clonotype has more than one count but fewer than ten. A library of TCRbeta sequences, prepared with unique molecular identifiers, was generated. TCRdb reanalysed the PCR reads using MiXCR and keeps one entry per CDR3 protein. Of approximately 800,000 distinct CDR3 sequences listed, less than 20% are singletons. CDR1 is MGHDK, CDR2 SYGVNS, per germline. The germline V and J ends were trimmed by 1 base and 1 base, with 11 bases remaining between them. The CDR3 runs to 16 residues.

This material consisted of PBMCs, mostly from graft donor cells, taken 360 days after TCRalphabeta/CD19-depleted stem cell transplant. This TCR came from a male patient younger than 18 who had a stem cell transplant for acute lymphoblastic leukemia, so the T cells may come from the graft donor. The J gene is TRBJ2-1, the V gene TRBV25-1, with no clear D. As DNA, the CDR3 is TGTGCCAGCAGTGAATTGGACGTTCCTTCCTACAATGAGCAGTTCTTC. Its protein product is CASSELDVPSYNEQFF.